The present T cell receptor (beta chain) was sequenced within a study of blood T cell repertoires in COVID-19. Turning to the study itself: Material from acute and convalescent COVID-19 was sourced from the United States, Italy and Spain. From T cells, B-cell-depleted T cells, or PBMCs came the material, which was cDNA or gDNA.

Per the original methods: Nucleated cell number was recorded as an estimate derived from reference gene primer amplification. The data were produced by immunoSEQ multiplex PCR, yet TCRdb's version contains in-frame clones alone and is incomplete. V and J calls and clone size are those listed in that table; D and trimming were worked out from the DNA. The sample carries about 120,000 clones, 79% recorded once. This clone was seen a few times. The receptor comes from a man aged 35 to 55 with active or convalescent COVID-19. Sequencing was performed on peripheral blood.

CDR3 amino acids: CASSQAGNPGNTIYF. In DNA, the CDR3 is TGTGCCAGCAGCCAGGCGGGGAACCCTGGAAACACCATATATTTT. The chain uses TRBV9 and TRBJ1-3; D is unresolved. The V end was cut by 4 bases, the J end by 2 bases, with 13 bases between. The CDR3 consists of 15 residues. The germline gives CDR1 SGDLS, CDR2 YYNGEE.